This T cell receptor beta chain derives from a study of blood T cell repertoires in COVID-19. Study background: Specimens from acute and convalescent COVID-19 originated in the United States, Italy and Spain. From T cells, B-cell-depleted T cells, or PBMCs came the material, which was cDNA or gDNA.

CDR3 size: 15 residues. Germline V lookup: CDR1 MGHRA, CDR2 YSYEKL. Trimming stripped 1 base from V and 0 bases from J, with 10 bases between. The repertoire was sequenced with immunoSEQ multiplex PCR; TCRdb's copy has only in-frame clones and lacks some. The sample has a few hundred thousand clones; about nine tenths are singletons. This clone has a handful of counts. The TCR originated in a woman aged 40 to 50 who had recovered from COVID-19. Material for sequencing was peripheral blood. This chain connects TRBV4-1 to TRBJ2-7, with a weak D call TRBD2 (6 bases). CDR3 sequence: CASSQAKGLSYEQYF. The CDR3 DNA reads TGCGCCAGCAGCCAAGCGAAGGGACTCTCCTACGAGCAGTACTTC.